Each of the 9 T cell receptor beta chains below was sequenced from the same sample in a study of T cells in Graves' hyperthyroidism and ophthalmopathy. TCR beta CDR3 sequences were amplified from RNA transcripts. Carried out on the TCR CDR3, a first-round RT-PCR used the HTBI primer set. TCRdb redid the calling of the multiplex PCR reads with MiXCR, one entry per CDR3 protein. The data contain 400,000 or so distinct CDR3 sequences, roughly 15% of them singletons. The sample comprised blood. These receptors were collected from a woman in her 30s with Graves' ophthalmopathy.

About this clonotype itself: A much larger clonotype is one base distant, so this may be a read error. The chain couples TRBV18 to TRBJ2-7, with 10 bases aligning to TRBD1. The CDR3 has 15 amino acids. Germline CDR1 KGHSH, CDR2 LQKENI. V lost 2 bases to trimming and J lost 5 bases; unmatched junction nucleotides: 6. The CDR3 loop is CASSPGTGVAHEQYF. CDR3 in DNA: TGTGCCAGCTCACCAGGGACAGGGGTCGCCCACGAGCAGTACTTC.

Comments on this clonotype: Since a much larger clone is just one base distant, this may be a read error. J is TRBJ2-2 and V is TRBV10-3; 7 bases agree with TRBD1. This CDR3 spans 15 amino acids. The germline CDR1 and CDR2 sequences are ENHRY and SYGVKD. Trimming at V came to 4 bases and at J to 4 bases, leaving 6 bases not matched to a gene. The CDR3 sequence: CAISAGQSSTGELFF. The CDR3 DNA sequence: TGTGCCATCAGTGCGGGACAGTCGAGCACCGGGGAGCTGTTTTTT.

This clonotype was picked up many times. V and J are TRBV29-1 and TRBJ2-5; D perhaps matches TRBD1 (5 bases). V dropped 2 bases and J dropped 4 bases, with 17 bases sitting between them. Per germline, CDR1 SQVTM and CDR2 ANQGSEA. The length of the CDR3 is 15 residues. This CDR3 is CSVESPQGGRETQYF. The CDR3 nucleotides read TGCAGCGTTGAATCCCCGCAGGGTGGCCGAGAGACCCAGTACTTC.

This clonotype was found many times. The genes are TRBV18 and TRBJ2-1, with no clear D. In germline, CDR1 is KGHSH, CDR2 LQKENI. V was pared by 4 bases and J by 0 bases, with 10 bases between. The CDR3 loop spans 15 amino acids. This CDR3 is CASSLLNGSYNEQFF. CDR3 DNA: TGTGCCAGCTCACTCCTCAACGGCTCCTACAATGAGCAGTTCTTC.

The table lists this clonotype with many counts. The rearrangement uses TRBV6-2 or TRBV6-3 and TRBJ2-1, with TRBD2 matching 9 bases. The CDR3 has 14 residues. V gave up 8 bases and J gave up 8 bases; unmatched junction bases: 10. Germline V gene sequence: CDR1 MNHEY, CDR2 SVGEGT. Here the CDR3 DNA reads TGTGCCAGCCGACTGAGCGGGGGGACGGATGAGCAGTTCTTC. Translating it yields CASRLSGGTDEQFF.

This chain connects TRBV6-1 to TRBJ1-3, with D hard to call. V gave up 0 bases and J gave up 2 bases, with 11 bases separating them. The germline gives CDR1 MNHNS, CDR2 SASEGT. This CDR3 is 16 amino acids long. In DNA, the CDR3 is TGTGCCAGCAGTGAAGCGGTGGGAATAACTGGAAACACCATATATTTT. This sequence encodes CASSEAVGITGNTIYF.

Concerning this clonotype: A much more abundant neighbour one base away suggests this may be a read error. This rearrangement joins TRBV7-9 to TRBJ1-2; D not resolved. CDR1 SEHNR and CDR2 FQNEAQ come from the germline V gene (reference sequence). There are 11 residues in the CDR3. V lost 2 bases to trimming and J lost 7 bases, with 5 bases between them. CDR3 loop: CASSLSPGYTF. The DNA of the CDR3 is TGTGCCAGCAGCTTAAGCCCTGGCTACACCTTC.

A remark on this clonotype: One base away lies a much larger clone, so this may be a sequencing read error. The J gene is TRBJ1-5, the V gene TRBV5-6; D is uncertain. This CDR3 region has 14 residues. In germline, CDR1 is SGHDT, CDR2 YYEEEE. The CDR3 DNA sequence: TGTGCCGGCAGTTCCGGAGCGGGTACTCAGCCCCAGCATTTT. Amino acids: CAGSSGAGTQPQHF.

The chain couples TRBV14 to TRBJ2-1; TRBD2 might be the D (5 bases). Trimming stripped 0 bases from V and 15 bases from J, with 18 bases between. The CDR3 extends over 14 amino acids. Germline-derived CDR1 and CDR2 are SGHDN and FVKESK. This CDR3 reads CASSQEALAPFTFF. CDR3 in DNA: TGTGCCAGCAGCCAAGAGGCTCTAGCCCCCTTTACGTTCTTC.